This T cell receptor beta chain was sequenced for a study of blood T cell repertoires in COVID-19. Study summary: Acute and convalescent COVID-19 specimens originated in the United States, Italy and Spain. Sources were T cells, B-cell-depleted T cells, or PBMCs; the material itself was cDNA or gDNA.

In the authors' workflow: Reference gene primers were amplified, and this amplification served to estimate nucleated cell counts. TCRdb's copy holds only in-frame clones and misses some; the assay was immunoSEQ multiplex PCR. V and J calls and clone size are as listed in that table; D and trimming were resolved from the DNA. The table records some 170,000 clones, about 83% of them present only once. Trimming left V 2 bases short and J 6 bases short, with 19 bases between. This CDR3 is 16 amino acids long. Germline V gene data show CDR1 as MNHEY and CDR2 as SVGAGI. Seattle-derived patients entered the study during active infection and were followed longitudinally.

The chain couples TRBV6-5 to TRBJ1-1; a possible D gene is TRBD1 (5 bases). The source is a woman in her 70s with COVID-19, enrolled during active disease. Sequencing was done on a sample of peripheral blood. CDR3 loop: CASSYPDRHGTSEAFF. DNA for the CDR3: TGTGCCAGCAGTTACCCTGACCGACACGGGACTTCTGAAGCTTTCTTT.